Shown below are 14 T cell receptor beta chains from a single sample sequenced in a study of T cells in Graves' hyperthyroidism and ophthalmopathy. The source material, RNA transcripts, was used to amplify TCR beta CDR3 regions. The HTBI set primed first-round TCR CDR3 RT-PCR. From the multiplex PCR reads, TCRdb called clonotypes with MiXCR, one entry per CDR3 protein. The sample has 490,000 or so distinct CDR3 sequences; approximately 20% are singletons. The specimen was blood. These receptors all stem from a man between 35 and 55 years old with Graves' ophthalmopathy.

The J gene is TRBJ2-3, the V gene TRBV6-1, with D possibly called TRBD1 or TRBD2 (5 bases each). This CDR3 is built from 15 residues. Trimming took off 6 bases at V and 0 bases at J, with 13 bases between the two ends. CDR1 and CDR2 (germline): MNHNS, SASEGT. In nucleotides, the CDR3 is TGTGCCAGCAGCCTGGGCCGGGACAGCACAGATACGCAGTATTTT. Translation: CASSLGRDSTDTQYF.

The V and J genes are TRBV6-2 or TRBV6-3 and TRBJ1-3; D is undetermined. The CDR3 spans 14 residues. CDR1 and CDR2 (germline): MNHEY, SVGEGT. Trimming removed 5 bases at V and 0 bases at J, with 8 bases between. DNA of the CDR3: TGTGCCAGCAGTGAAGCACTCTCTGGAAACACCATATATTTT. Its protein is CASSEALSGNTIYF.

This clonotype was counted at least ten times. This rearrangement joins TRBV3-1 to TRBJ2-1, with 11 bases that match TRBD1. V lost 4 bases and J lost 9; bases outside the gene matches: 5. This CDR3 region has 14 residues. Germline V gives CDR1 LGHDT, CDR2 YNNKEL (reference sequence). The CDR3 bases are TGTGCCAGCAGCCCCCGGACAGGGGGCTTTGAGCAGTTCTTC. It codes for CASSPRTGGFEQFF.

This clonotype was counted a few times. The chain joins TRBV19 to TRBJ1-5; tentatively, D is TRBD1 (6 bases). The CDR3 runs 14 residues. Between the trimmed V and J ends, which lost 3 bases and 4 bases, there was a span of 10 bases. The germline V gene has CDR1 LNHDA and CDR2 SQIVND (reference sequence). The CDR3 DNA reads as TGTGCCAGTAGTATTTCACAGGGTAATCAGCCCCAGCATTTT. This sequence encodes CASSISQGNQPQHF.

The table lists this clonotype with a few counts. The chain's CDR3 is CASSVGTTPSTDTQYF. The CDR3 DNA sequence: TGTGCCAGCAGCGTAGGAACTACTCCTAGCACAGATACGCAGTATTTT. This chain joins TRBV9 and TRBJ2-3; unclear D gene. The germline V and J ends were trimmed by 0 bases and 0 bases, with 11 bases remaining between them. Germline V gives CDR1 SGDLS, CDR2 YYNGEE. The CDR3 consists of 16 residues.

CDR3 nucleotides: TGTGCCAGCAGCCTCCGGGACAGGGCAATCAGCGAGCAGTACTTC. This gives the protein CASSLRDRAISEQYF. The J gene is TRBJ2-7, the V gene TRBV7-2, with TRBD1 matching over 9 bases. V trimming: 5 bases; J trimming: 6 bases; junction bases outside the gene matches: 11. The germline V gene has CDR1 SGHTA and CDR2 FQGNSA. The CDR3 runs to 15 residues.

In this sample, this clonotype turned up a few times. The CDR3 reads CASSKERRSTDTQYF. CDR3 in DNA: TGTGCCAGCAGTAAAGAGCGGCGGAGCACAGATACGCAGTATTTT. The rearrangement joins TRBV12-3 or TRBV12-4 to TRBJ2-3, with D possibly being TRBD2 (5 bases). Trimming shortened V by 5 bases and J by 0 bases, and 12 bases separated the two germline ends. The CDR3 has 15 residues.

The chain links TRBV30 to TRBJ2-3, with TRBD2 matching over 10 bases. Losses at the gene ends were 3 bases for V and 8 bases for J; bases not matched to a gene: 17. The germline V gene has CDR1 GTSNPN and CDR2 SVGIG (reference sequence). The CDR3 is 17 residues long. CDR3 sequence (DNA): TGTGCCTGGAGGCCCAGGGTGGCTAGCGGGAGAATCCGTACGCAGTATTTT. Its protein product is CAWRPRVASGRIRTQYF.

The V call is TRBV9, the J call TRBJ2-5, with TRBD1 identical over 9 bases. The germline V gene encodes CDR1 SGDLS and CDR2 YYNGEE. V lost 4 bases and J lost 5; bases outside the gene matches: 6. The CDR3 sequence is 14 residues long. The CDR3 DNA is TGTGCCAGCAGCATGGGACAGGGTGGCGAGACCCAGTACTTC. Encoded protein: CASSMGQGGETQYF.

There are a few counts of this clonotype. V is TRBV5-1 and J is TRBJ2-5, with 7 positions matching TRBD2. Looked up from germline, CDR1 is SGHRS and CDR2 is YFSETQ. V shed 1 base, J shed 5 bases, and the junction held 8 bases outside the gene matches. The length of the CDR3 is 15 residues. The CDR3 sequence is CASSLLGGSRETQYF. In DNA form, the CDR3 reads TGCGCCAGCAGCTTGCTGGGAGGGTCGCGGGAGACCCAGTACTTC.

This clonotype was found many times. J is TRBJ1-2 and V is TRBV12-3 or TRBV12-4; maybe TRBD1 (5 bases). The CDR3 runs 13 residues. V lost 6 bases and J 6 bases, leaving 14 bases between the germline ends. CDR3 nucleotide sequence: TGTGCCAGCAGCCCTCCCCCAGGGCATGGCTACACCTTC. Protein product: CASSPPPGHGYTF.

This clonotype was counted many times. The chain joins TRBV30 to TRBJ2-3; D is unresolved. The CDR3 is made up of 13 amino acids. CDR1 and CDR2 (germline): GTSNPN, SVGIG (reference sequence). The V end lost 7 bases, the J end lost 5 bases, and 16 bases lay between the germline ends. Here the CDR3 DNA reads TGTGCCTACGCCGGGTTTTCGGGAGATACGCAGTATTTT. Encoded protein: CAYAGFSGDTQYF.

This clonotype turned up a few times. The DNA for the CDR3 is TGTGCCAGCATCGCCAGGGATAACACTGAAGCTTTCTTT. Encoded protein: CASIARDNTEAFF. The V gene is TRBV7-9, the J gene TRBJ1-1, with a weak D call TRBD1 (5 bases). Germline CDR1 is SEHNR and CDR2 is FQNEAQ (reference sequence). The CDR3 sequence is 13 residues long. Trimming took off 7 bases at V and 2 bases at J, with 11 bases between the two ends.

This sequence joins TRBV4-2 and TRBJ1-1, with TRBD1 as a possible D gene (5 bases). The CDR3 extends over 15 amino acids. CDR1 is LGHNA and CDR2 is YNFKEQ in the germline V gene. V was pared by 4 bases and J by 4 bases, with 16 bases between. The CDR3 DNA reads TGTGCCAGCAGCCCGGGACCCCCGCTCGGCACTGAAGCTTTCTTT. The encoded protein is CASSPGPPLGTEAFF.